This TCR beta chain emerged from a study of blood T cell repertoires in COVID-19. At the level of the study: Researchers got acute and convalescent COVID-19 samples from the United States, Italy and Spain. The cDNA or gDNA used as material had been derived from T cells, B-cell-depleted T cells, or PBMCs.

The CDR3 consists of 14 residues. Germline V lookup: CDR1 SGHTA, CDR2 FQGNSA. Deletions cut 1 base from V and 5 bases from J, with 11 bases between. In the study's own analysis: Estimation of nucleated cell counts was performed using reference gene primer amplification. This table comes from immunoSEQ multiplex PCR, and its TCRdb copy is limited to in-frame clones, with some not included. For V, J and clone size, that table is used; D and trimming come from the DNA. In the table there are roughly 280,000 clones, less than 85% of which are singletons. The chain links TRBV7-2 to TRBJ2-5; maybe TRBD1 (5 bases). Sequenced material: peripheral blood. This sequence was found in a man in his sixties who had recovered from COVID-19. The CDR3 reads CASSLGGAAETQYF. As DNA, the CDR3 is TGTGCCAGCAGCTTAGGGGGCGCGGCGGAGACCCAGTACTTC.